This T cell receptor beta chain was identified during a study of T-cell memory formation after mild COVID-19. The overall study: In these data, TCR clusters were largely donor specific. Findings of the study overall: Clones that contracted clustered mainly in CM and EM if CD4+ and in EMRA if CD8+.

One entry per CDR3 protein, called by TCRdb with MiXCR from the 5' RACE reads. The repertoire holds approximately 570,000 distinct CDR3 sequences, with over 15% as singletons. Concerning this clonotype: Its antigen is as yet unknown.

The sequence was obtained from an adult woman who had mild COVID-19 (a few samples of this study predate the infection). Cell type and time point are not known. Material: PBMCs or a T cell subset sorted from them (not recorded which).

The CDR3 sequence is CATREGLAGSTDTQYF. For the CDR3, the DNA is TGTGCCACCAGGGAAGGACTAGCGGGGAGCACAGATACGCAGTATTTT. The J gene is TRBJ2-3, the V gene TRBV15; 12 bases align to TRBD2. The V segment lost 6 bases and the J segment 0 bases; nucleotides outside the gene matches: 4. The CDR3 sequence is 16 residues long. Germline V gene sequence: CDR1 LNHNV, CDR2 YYDKDF (reference sequence).